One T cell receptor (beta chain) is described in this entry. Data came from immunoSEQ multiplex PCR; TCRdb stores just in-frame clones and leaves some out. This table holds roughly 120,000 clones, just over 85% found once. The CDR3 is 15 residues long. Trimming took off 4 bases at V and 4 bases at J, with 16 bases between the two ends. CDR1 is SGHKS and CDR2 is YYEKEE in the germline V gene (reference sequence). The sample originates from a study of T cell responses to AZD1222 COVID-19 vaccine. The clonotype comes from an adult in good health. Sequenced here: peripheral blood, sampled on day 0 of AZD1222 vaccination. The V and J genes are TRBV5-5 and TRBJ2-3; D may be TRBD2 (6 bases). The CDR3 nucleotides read TGTGCCAGCAGCCGTAGGGTAGCGGCTTCAGATACGCAGTATTTT. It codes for CASSRRVAASDTQYF.